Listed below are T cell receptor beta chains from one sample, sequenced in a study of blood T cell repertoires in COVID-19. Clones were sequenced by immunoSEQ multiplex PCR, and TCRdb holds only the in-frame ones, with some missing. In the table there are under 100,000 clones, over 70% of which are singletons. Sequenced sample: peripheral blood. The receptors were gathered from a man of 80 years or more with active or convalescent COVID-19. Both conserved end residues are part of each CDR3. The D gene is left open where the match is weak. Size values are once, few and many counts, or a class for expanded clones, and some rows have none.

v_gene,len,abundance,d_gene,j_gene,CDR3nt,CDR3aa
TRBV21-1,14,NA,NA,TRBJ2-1,TGTGCCAATTTAGCGGGAAGCTCCTACAATGAGCAGTTCTTC,CANLAGSSYNEQFF
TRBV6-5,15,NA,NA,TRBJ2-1,TGTGCCAGCAGTTACCCAGGGGTGGTCGGCAATGAGCAGTTCTTC,CASSYPGVVGNEQFF
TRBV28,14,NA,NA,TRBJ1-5,TGTGCCAGCAGTTTAGGTGGCAGGGGACAGCCCCAGCATTTT,CASSLGGRGQPQHF
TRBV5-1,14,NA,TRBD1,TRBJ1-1,TGCGCCAGCAGAGGGTACCAGGGGGACACTGAAGCTTTCTTT,CASRGYQGDTEAFF
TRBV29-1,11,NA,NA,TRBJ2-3,TGCAGCAACGGGGATCGAGATACGCAGTATTTT,CSNGDRDTQYF
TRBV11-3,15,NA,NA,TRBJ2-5,TGTGCCAGCAGCTTAGGTACTAGCTCACAAGAGACCCAGTACTTC,CASSLGTSSQETQYF
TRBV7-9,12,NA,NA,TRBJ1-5,TGTGCCAGCAGCCCCCTTGATCAGCCCCAGCATTTT,CASSPLDQPQHF
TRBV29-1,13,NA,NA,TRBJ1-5,TGCAGCGTTGAACAGGGGAGGGGACAGCCCCAGCATTTT,CSVEQGRGQPQHF
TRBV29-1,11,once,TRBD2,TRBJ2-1,TGCAGCGTTGAAGTGGGAGGGGCCCAGTTCTTC,CSVEVGGAQFF
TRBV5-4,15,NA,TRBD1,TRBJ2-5,TGTGCCAGCAGCGCCACGGGACAGGGGATAGAGACCCAGTACTTC,CASSATGQGIETQYF
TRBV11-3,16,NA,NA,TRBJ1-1,TGTGCCAGCAGCTTAGGTTCCGGGGTAGGAAACACTGAAGCTTTCTTT,CASSLGSGVGNTEAFF
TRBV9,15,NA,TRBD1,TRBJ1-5,TGTGCCAGCAGCGTAGATCTGACAGGGGGCCAGCCCCAGCATTTT,CASSVDLTGGQPQHF
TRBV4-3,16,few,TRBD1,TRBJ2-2,TGCGCCAGCAGCCAAGATTACCAGGGGGCATTCGGGGAGCTGTTTTTT,CASSQDYQGAFGELFF
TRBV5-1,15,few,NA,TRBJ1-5,TGCGCCAGCAGCGCCAAAGGGGGTTCCAGTCAGCCCCAGCATTTT,CASSAKGGSSQPQHF
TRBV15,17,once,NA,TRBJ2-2,TGTGCCACCAGCCCCCCCCCGGGGGACGCGAACACCGGGGAGCTGTTTTTT,CATSPPPGDANTGELFF
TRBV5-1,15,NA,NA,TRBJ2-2,TGCGCCAGCAAACCCGGCGGGGATAACACCGGGGAGCTGTTTTTT,CASKPGGDNTGELFF
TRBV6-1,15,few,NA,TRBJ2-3,TGTGCCAGCAGTGAAATCGGGGTCGGGACAGATACGCAGTATTTT,CASSEIGVGTDTQYF
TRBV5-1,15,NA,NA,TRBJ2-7,TGCGCCAGCAGCTTGGGCCCAGCGGAGAATTACGAGCAGTACTTC,CASSLGPAENYEQYF
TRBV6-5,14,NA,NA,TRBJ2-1,TGTGCCAGCAGTTACTCATCTGGAGGGAATGAGCAGTTCTTC,CASSYSSGGNEQFF
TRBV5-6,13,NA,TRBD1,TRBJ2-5,TGTGCCAGCAGCCGGGACAGGGGTGAGACCCAGTACTTC,CASSRDRGETQYF